Many counts were recorded for the clone carrying this T cell receptor (beta chain). The CDR3 is made up of 13 amino acids. Trimming shortened V by 5 bases and J by 3 bases, and 9 bases separated the two germline ends. Per germline, CDR1 SGHTA and CDR2 FQGNSA. The time point: newly diagnosed GD, antithyroid drugs for less than 3 months. The TCR library was made from RNA extracted from PBMCs. Arm-PCR of CDR3 regions with iRepertoire HTBI primers generated TCR beta libraries. From the multiplex PCR reads, TCRdb called clonotypes with MiXCR, one entry per CDR3 protein. Here the sample spans around 250,000 distinct CDR3 sequences, around 21% being singletons. The sample originates from a study of regulatory T cells in long-lasting Graves disease.

This rearrangement joins TRBV7-2 to TRBJ2-3; the D is unclear. This specimen consisted of peripheral blood mononuclear cells (PBMCs), obtained at new diagnosis, from a patient treated with antithyroid drugs. The origin of this receptor is a female donor with Graves disease. In DNA, the CDR3 is TGTGCCAGCAGCCAACGGATGACAGATACGCAGTATTTT. This sequence encodes CASSQRMTDTQYF.